This entry is about one TCR beta chain. CDR3 length: 14 amino acids. CDR1 SNHLY and CDR2 FYNNEI come from the germline V gene. The V end was cut by 8 bases, the J end by 1 base, with 12 bases between. This specimen belongs to a study of blood T cell repertoires in COVID-19. In the original processing: Reference gene primer amplification yielded estimated nucleated cell counts. Sequencing used immunoSEQ multiplex PCR; TCRdb keeps in-frame clones, though not all of them. The DNA gave D and trimming, while V, J and clone size come from that table. The table has about 73,000 clones, over 65% seen once. The chain has TRBV2 and TRBJ1-3; possible D gene TRBD1, 5 bases. Source material: peripheral blood. This sequence originates from an older woman with acute or convalescent COVID-19. CDR3: CASGMGGSGNTIYF. The CDR3 DNA reads as TGTGCCAGCGGAATGGGGGGTTCTGGAAACACCATATATTTT.